This T cell receptor beta chain comes out of a study of human T cells and chemical hapten exposure. As for the study in general: Patches that contained 0.01% DPC were applied to the upper back and read at 6 days.

Findings of the study overall: Compared to controls, expanded TCRs made significantly more large clusters of similar CDR3s.

There are a few counts of this clonotype. Its antigen is unidentified. The V segment lost 2 bases and the J segment 2 bases; nucleotides outside the gene matches: 3. The CDR3 sequence is 15 residues long. Germline V lookup: CDR1 ENHRY, CDR2 SYGVKD. Time point denoted: patch test 3, about 24 weeks after DPC sensitization. The treatment: therapeutic diphenylcyclopropenone sensitization with weekly scalp DPC. TCRdb re-called the RACE reads through MiXCR, storing one row per CDR3 protein. Here the sample spans more than 85,000 distinct CDR3 sequences, less than 35% being singletons. This sample comprised whole blood, obtained in connection with sensitization to the hapten diphenylcyclopropenone (DPC). The source is a man aged 35-49 years with alopecia areata. Some clones in this sample may be carry-over from other donors' samples. The chain carries TRBV10-3 and TRBJ1-5; TRBD1 matches at 7 bases. The CDR3, as DNA: TGTGCCATCAGTGAGCCGGGACAGCGCAATCAGCCCCAGCATTTT. Its protein is CAISEPGQRNQPQHF.